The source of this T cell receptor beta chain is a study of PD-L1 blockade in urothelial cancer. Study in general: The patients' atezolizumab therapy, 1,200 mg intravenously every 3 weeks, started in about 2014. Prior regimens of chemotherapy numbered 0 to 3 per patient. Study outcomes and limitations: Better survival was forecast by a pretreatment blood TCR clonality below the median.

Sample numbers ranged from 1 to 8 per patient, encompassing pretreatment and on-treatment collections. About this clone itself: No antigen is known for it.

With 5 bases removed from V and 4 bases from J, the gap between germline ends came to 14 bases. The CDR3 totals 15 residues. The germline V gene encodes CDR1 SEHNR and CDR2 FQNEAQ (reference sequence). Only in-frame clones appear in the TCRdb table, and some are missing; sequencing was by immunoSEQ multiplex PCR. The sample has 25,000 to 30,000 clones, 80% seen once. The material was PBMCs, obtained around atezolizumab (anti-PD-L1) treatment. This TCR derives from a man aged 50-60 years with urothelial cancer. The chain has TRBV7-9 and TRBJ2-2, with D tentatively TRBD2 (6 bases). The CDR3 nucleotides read TGTGCCAGCAGCCCTGAGGGACTCTTCACCGGGGAGCTGTTTTTT. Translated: CASSPEGLFTGELFF.